Listed here are 29 T cell receptor beta chains from one sample, sequenced in a study of persistence of HIV-infected CD4 T cells. Their antigen targets remain unknown. The stimulus was lysate of CMV-infected fibroblasts, around 10 ug/mL. CD40L-negative CD69-negative CD45RO-high memory CD4+ T cells were sorted as populations depleted of antigen-responding cells. The libraries were made with immunoSEQ version 4 in survey mode. The method was immunoSEQ multiplex PCR; TCRdb's version includes in-frame clones alone and lacks a portion of them. The sample lists 25,000 to 35,000 clones, roughly four fifths occurring once. The sample here was CD4+ T cells sorted from PBMCs after roughly 18-hour stimulation, taken from a patient who received antiretroviral therapy. Receptor source: an adult man with HIV who was CMV-seropositive.

The sample holds a few counts of this clone. The chain couples TRBV15 to TRBJ2-3; 11 positions agree with TRBD2. Germline values: CDR1 LNHNV, CDR2 YYDKDF (reference sequence). V gave up 0 bases and J gave up 2 bases; unmatched junction bases: 7. The CDR3 sequence is 18 residues long. CDR3 nucleotides: TGTGCCACCAGCAGAGATAGTCTAGCGGGGGGCTCCACAGATACGCAGTATTTT. This encodes CATSRDSLAGGSTDTQYF.

This clone has a handful of counts. J is TRBJ1-5 and V is TRBV7-2; no definite D call. Trimming cost V 2 bases and J 1 base, with 3 bases left between them. Germline V lookup: CDR1 SGHTA, CDR2 FQGNSA. The length of the CDR3 is 13 residues. CDR3: CASSLKSNQPQHF. CDR3 in DNA: TGTGCCAGCAGCTTAAAGAGCAATCAGCCCCAGCATTTT.

The chain is built from TRBV5-1 and TRBJ2-2, with 7 bases that match TRBD2. This CDR3 has 13 amino acids. Unmatched junction bases numbered 4, after V lost 4 bases and J lost 7 bases. The germline gives CDR1 SGHRS, CDR2 YFSETQ. CDR3 DNA: TGCGCCAGCAGCGGACTAGTTAACGGGGAGCTGTTTTTT. The encoded protein is CASSGLVNGELFF.

The chain has TRBV28 and TRBJ2-5; a possible D gene is TRBD1 (7 bases). V was clipped by 3 bases and J by 7 bases, with 12 bases between them. The CDR3 length is 13 residues. The V gene's germline CDR1 is MDHEN and CDR2 SYDVKM. DNA of the CDR3: TGTGCCAGCAGTTTTAGCAGGGGGGTGACCCAGTACTTC. It yields the protein CASSFSRGVTQYF. Full variable domain (rest looked up from reference TRBV28 and TRBJ2-5): DVKVTQSSRYLVKRTGEKVFLECVQDMDHENMFWYRQDPGLGLRLIYFSYDVKMKEKGDIPEGYSVSREKKERFSLILESASTNQTSMYLCASSFSRGVTQYFGPGTRLLVL.

V gene TRBV5-1 combines with J gene TRBJ2-1; 8 bases agree with TRBD1. The germline V gene encodes CDR1 SGHRS and CDR2 YFSETQ. V trimming: 0 bases; J trimming: 3 bases; junction bases outside the gene matches: 8. This CDR3 is 17 amino acids long. The CDR3 DNA sequence: TGCGCCAGCAGCTTGGGGGCAGGGGGCCGAAACTACAATGAGCAGTTCTTC. This encodes CASSLGAGGRNYNEQFF.

CDR3 DNA sequence: TGTGCCAGCAGCCAAACCCTTAGCGGGGTAAAATACGAGCAGTACTTC. Its protein product is CASSQTLSGVKYEQYF. V is TRBV3-1 (or the pseudogene TRBV3-2) and J is TRBJ2-7; 8 bases map to TRBD2. J was trimmed by 4 bases and V by 2 bases; bases with no gene match: 10. The CDR3 runs 16 residues. Per germline, CDR1 LGHDT and CDR2 YNNKEL (reference sequence).

The rearrangement uses TRBV4-3 and TRBJ1-6, with D possibly matching TRBD1 (5 bases). Trimming removed 9 bases from V and 9 bases from J, with 15 bases in between. This CDR3 has 13 residues. Germline-derived CDR1 and CDR2 are LGHNA and YSLEER. The CDR3 spells CASSVSRGSPLHF. As DNA, the CDR3 is TGCGCCAGTTCGGTCTCGAGGGGTTCACCCCTCCACTTT.

This chain links TRBV7-8 with TRBJ1-2; D is undetermined. The germline V and J ends were trimmed by 5 bases and 0 bases, with 10 bases remaining between them. The CDR3 loop spans 14 amino acids. Looked up from germline, CDR1 is SGHVS and CDR2 is FQNEAQ. DNA for the CDR3: TGTGCCAGCAGCCGGACCTGGACTAACTATGGCTACACCTTC. Residues: CASSRTWTNYGYTF.

This clone was detected only a few times. A read error may account for a junction end that differs from germline. The genes are TRBV11-1 and TRBJ1-1; D remains unclear. CDR3 size: 13 residues. CDR1 is SGHAT, CDR2 FQDESV, per germline (reference sequence). The CDR3 here is CASSLSGPTVAFF. Written as DNA, the CDR3 is TGTGCCAGCAGCTTATCCGGCCCAACTGTAGCTTTCTTT.

This chain links TRBV4-1 with TRBJ2-3; D is possibly TRBD1 (6 bases). This CDR3 spans 15 amino acids. The ends were cut back, 7 bases at V and 3 bases at J, with 17 bases in the middle. CDR1 is MGHRA, CDR2 YSYEKL, per germline. The CDR3 loop is CASTREQGKTDTQYF. CDR3 coding DNA: TGCGCCAGCACCAGAGAACAGGGCAAGACAGATACGCAGTATTTT.

This clone was detected only once. The chain links TRBV5-4 to TRBJ2-3; the D is unclear. The CDR3 spans 13 residues. Trimming took 4 bases from V and 2 from J, leaving 8 bases between them. Germline assignment: CDR1 SGHNT and CDR2 YYREEE (reference sequence). DNA of the CDR3: TGTGCCAGCAGCCCCCCTTACACAGATACGCAGTATTTT. This codes for CASSPPYTDTQYF.

This chain joins TRBV6-5 and TRBJ2-5; 12 bases are a match to TRBD2. This CDR3 is built from 15 residues. V shed 2 bases and J 4 bases; nucleotides not matched to a gene: 2. Looked up from germline, CDR1 is MNHEY and CDR2 is SVGAGI. CDR3 in amino acids: CASSYTSGGPETQYF. Here the CDR3 DNA reads TGTGCCAGCAGTTACACTAGCGGGGGGCCAGAGACCCAGTACTTC.

This rearrangement joins TRBV18 to TRBJ2-2, with TRBD2 matching over 10 bases. This CDR3 is built from 16 residues. The V segment lost 3 bases and the J segment 2 bases; nucleotides outside the gene matches: 3. CDR1 is KGHSH and CDR2 is LQKENI in the germline V gene. The CDR3 loop is CASSPSGGTNTGELFF. CDR3 bases: TGTGCCAGCTCACCTAGCGGGGGGACCAACACCGGGGAGCTGTTTTTT. Full variable domain (rest looked up from reference TRBV18 and TRBJ2-2): NAGVMQNPRHLVRRRGQEARLRCSPMKGHSHVYWYRQLPEEGLKFMVYLQKENIIDESGMPKERFSAEFPKEGPSILRIQQVVRGDSAAYFCASSPSGGTNTGELFFGEGSRLTVL.

The chain links TRBV10-3 to TRBJ2-7; TRBD1 agrees at 9 bases. Trimming cost V 3 bases and J 2 bases; bases outside gene matches: 2. This CDR3 has 14 amino acids. The V gene's germline CDR1 is ENHRY and CDR2 SYGVKD. CDR3 DNA: TGTGCCATCAGTGACTGGACAGGGGCCTACGAGCAGTACTTC. Its translation: CAISDWTGAYEQYF.

This chain uses TRBV2 with TRBJ2-4; D is possibly TRBD1 or TRBD2 (6 bases each). The CDR3 is 16 residues long. V lost 4 bases to trimming and J lost 0 bases, with 13 bases between them. The germline gives CDR1 SNHLY, CDR2 FYNNEI. CDR3 residues: CASSARGPLAKNIQYF. The CDR3 DNA sequence: TGTGCCAGCAGTGCTCGGGGGCCCTTAGCCAAAAACATTCAGTACTTC.

This clone turned up a few times. The chain uses TRBV5-1 and TRBJ2-3; D unclear. V was shortened by 0 bases and J by 4 bases, with 3 bases between the two germline ends. The CDR3 is 12 residues long. CDR1 is SGHRS and CDR2 is YFSETQ in the germline V gene. CDR3 protein: CASSLEADTQYF. DNA of the CDR3: TGCGCCAGCAGCTTGGAGGCAGATACGCAGTATTTT.

The count of this clone is one. The chain uses TRBV6-2 or TRBV6-3 and TRBJ2-5; D is possibly TRBD2 (5 bases). CDR1 MNHEY and CDR2 SVGEGT come from the germline V gene. The CDR3 consists of 14 residues. V dropped 0 bases and J dropped 11 bases, with 16 bases sitting between them. Here the CDR3 reads CASSYSSVGTRQYF. The CDR3 bases are TGTGCCAGCAGTTACTCGTCAGTTGGTACTAGGCAGTACTTC.

In DNA, the CDR3 is TGTGCCTGGACTGGGGGCTACAACACTGAAGCTTTCTTT. This translates into CAWTGGYNTEAFF. The rearrangement uses TRBV30 and TRBJ1-1; possible D gene TRBD1, 6 bases. Trimming left V 4 bases short and J 2 bases short, with 11 bases between. This CDR3 is built from 13 residues. Germline V gene lookup returns CDR1 GTSNPN and CDR2 SVGIG (reference sequence).

The chain recombines TRBV28 with TRBJ1-5, with unresolved D. This CDR3 has 16 residues. The V end lost 5 bases, the J end lost 0 bases, and 14 bases lay between the germline ends. Germline lookup yields CDR1 MDHEN and CDR2 SYDVKM. For the CDR3, the DNA is TGTGCCAGCAGTCCTACAGTTACCCTTAGCAATCAGCCCCAGCATTTT. Protein: CASSPTVTLSNQPQHF.

This clone occurred a few times. The J gene is TRBJ2-3, the V gene TRBV9; 11 bases are a match to TRBD1. Germline CDR1 and CDR2: SGDLS and YYNGEE. J gave up 5 bases and V 0 bases, and 8 bases lay outside the gene matches. The CDR3 is 17 residues long. The CDR3 protein is CASSVARTGGFGDTQYF. CDR3 coding DNA: TGTGCCAGCAGCGTAGCCAGGACAGGGGGCTTTGGAGATACGCAGTATTTT. The variable domain in full, completed from reference TRBV9 and TRBJ2-3, reads DSGVTQTPKHLITATGQRVTLRCSPRSGDLSVYWYQQSLDQGLQFLIQYYNGEERAKGNILERFSAQQFPDLHSELNLSSLELGDSALYFCASSVARTGGFGDTQYFGPGTRLTVL.

This rearrangement joins TRBV5-6 to TRBJ1-6, with a possible D match to TRBD1 (5 bases). The CDR3 loop spans 16 amino acids. V lost 5 bases and J lost 10, with 22 bases in between. CDR1 is SGHDT, CDR2 YYEEEE, per germline. The CDR3 here is CASSYSQVGGSSPLHF. The CDR3 coding sequence is TGTGCCAGCAGTTATTCACAGGTCGGTGGGAGCTCACCCCTCCACTTT.

This sequence joins TRBV5-1 and TRBJ2-2; 9 nucleotides align to TRBD2. With 4 bases clipped from V and 5 bases from J, the junction kept 9 bases outside the gene matches. Germline CDR1 SGHRS, CDR2 YFSETQ. This CDR3 is 16 amino acids long. CDR3 sequence reads: CASSPRVSGGTGELFF. The CDR3 DNA follows: TGCGCCAGCAGCCCCCGAGTTAGCGGGGGAACCGGGGAGCTGTTTTTT.

V and J are TRBV6-5 and TRBJ1-2; D ambiguous. The CDR3 runs 11 residues. The germline gives CDR1 MNHEY, CDR2 SVGAGI. The germline V and J ends were trimmed by 5 bases and 7 bases, with 8 bases remaining between them. DNA of the CDR3: TGTGCCAGCAGTCTACCTCCTGGCTACACCTTC. Its translation is CASSLPPGYTF.

This sequence joins TRBV6-5 and TRBJ2-3, with TRBD1 matching over 7 bases. With 5 bases clipped from V and 3 bases from J, the junction kept 8 bases outside the gene matches. CDR3 length: 15 residues. Germline V lookup: CDR1 MNHEY, CDR2 SVGAGI. The DNA for the CDR3 is TGTGCCAGCAGTCCCCGGACAGGCTTTACAGATACGCAGTATTTT. It is translated as CASSPRTGFTDTQYF.

J is TRBJ2-2 and V is TRBV27; the D gene is possibly TRBD2 (5 bases). Germline-derived CDR1 and CDR2 are MNHEY and SMNVEV (reference sequence). V was trimmed by 3 bases and J by 5 bases, leaving 7 bases between them. The CDR3 contains 13 residues. The CDR3, as DNA: TGTGCCAGCAGTTTCGGGGTGACCGGGGAGCTGTTTTTT. It is translated as CASSFGVTGELFF.

The chain employs TRBV19 and TRBJ1-2, with D perhaps matching TRBD1 (5 bases). V was clipped by 7 bases and J by 2 bases, with 8 bases between them. The CDR3 loop spans 12 amino acids. The germline V gene has CDR1 LNHDA and CDR2 SQIVND (reference sequence). The CDR3 region is CASKAGNYGYTF. For the CDR3, the DNA is TGTGCCAGTAAGGCAGGGAACTATGGCTACACCTTC.

The V call is TRBV3-1 (or the pseudogene TRBV3-2), the J call TRBJ1-2; 7 bases align to TRBD1. From germline, CDR1 is LGHDT and CDR2 YNNKEL (reference sequence). With V trimmed by 4 bases and J by 3 bases, 5 bases remained unmatched. The CDR3 runs to 14 residues. The CDR3 protein is CASSREQGYYGYTF. The CDR3 nucleotides are TGTGCCAGCAGCCGAGAACAGGGGTACTATGGCTACACCTTC.

The chain combines TRBV15 with TRBJ2-1; possible D gene TRBD1, 6 bases. Germline assignment: CDR1 LNHNV and CDR2 YYDKDF (reference sequence). The CDR3 is made up of 16 amino acids. Between the trimmed V and J ends, which lost 0 bases and 4 bases, there was a span of 13 bases. In nucleotides, the CDR3 is TGTGCCACCAGCAGAGAAACAGGGAGCTATTACAATGAGCAGTTCTTC. This gives the protein CATSRETGSYYNEQFF.

The chain links TRBV29-1 to TRBJ1-4; 8 bases match TRBD1. Germline CDR1 SQVTM, CDR2 ANQGSEA. CDR3 length: 14 residues. Trimming removed 4 bases from V and 5 bases from J; junction bases left unmatched: 6. The DNA for the CDR3 is TGCAGCGTTGGCGGGGCAGGGGGCAATGAAAAACTGTTTTTT. It translates to CSVGGAGGNEKLFF.